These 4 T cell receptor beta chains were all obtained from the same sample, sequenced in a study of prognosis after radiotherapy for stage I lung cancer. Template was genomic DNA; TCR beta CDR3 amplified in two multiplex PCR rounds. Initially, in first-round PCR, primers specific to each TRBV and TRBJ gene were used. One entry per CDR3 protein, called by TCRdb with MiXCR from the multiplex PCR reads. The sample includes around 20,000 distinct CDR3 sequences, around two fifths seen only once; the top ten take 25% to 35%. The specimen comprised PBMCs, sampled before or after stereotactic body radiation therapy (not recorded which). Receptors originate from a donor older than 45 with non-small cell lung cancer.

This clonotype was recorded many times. The CDR3 reads CASSLGEETQYF. The CDR3 DNA reads as TGTGCCAGCAGCTTAGGGGAAGAGACCCAGTACTTC. J is TRBJ2-5 and V is TRBV11-3; no reliable D call. The V gene lost 1 base and the J gene lost 3 bases, with 3 bases spanning the gap. Germline V gene lookup returns CDR1 SGHNT and CDR2 YENEEA. The CDR3 runs to 12 residues.

CDR3 DNA sequence: TGTGCCAGCAGTTTCAGGGGGTATGGCTACACCTTC. Translation gives CASSFRGYGYTF. V gene TRBV28 combines with J gene TRBJ1-2, with 7 bases lining up with TRBD1. Germline CDR1 MDHEN, CDR2 SYDVKM. The CDR3 contains 12 residues. The V segment lost 3 bases and the J segment 5 bases; nucleotides outside the gene matches: 0.

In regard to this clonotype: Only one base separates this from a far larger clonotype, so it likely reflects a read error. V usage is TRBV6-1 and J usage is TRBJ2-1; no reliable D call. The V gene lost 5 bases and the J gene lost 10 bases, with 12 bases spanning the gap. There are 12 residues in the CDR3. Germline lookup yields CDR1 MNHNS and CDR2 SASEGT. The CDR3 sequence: CASSNHLYEQFF. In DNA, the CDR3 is TGTGCCAGCAGTAACCACCTTTACGAGCAGTTCTTC.

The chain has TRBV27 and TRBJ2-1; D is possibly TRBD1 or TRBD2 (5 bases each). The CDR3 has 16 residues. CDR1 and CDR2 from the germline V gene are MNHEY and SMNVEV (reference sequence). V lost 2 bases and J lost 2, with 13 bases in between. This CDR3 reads CASSLKGTVPYNEQFF. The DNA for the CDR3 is TGTGCCAGCAGTTTAAAGGGGACGGTTCCCTACAATGAGCAGTTCTTC.